This record covers a single TCR beta chain. The antigen is unknown. The germline V gene has CDR1 SQVTM and CDR2 ANQGSEA. This CDR3 has 12 amino acids. Each CDR3 protein gets one entry in TCRdb, which reprocessed the 5' RACE reads and gives no DNA. Its table lists 350,000 to 400,000 distinct CDR3 sequences. This entry belongs to a study of T cells expressing NK-cell markers. Study details: Investigators obtained TCR beta repertoires from sorted CD3+CD56+NKG2C+, CD3+CD56+NKG2C- and CD3+CD56-NKG2C+ T cells. HCMV seropositivity characterized seven of the eight sequenced donors, and seronegativity one.

Study-wide results and limits: CD8+ T cells in more than five donors included dominant NKG2C+ clonotypes at roughly 1.0-8%. HCMV specificity of the expanded NKG2C+ T cell clones stayed unclear.

The sequencing sample was made of blood T cells: a sorted CD56 or NKG2C T cell subset, CD4+ or CD8+ T cells, or bulk PBMC T cells (not recorded which). The rearrangement uses TRBV29-1 and TRBJ2-2; the D call of TRBD1 rests on TCRdb alone, since no DNA is present to check it. This clonotype was obtained from a woman aged 50 to 65 in good health. CDR3 protein: CSVALGAGELFF.